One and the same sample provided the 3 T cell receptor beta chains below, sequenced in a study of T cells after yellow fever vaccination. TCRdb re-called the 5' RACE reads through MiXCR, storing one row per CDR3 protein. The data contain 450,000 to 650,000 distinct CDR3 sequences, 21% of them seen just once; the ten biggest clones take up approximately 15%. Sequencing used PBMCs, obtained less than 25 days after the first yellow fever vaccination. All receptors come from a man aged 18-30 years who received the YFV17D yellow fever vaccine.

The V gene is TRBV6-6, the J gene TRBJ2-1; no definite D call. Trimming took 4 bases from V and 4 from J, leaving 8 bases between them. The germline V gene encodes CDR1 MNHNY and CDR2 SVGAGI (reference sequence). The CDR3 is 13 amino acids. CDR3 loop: CASSWAVYNEQFF. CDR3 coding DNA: TGTGCCAGCAGTTGGGCCGTATACAATGAGCAGTTCTTC.

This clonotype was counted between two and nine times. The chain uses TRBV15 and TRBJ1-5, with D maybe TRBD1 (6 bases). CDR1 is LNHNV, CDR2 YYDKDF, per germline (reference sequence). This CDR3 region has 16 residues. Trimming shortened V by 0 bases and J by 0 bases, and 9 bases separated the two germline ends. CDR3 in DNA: TGTGCCACCAGCAGAGATGGACAGAATAGCAATCAGCCCCAGCATTTT. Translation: CATSRDGQNSNQPQHF.

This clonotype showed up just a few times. The CDR3 sequence is CASSLVTSGQETQYF. The CDR3, as DNA: TGTGCCAGCAGTTTAGTGACTAGCGGCCAAGAGACCCAGTACTTC. The chain recombines TRBV27 with TRBJ2-5; 9 bases map to TRBD2. The CDR3 runs 15 residues. Trimming took 2 bases from V and 1 from J; bases not matched to a gene: 2. Per the germline V gene, CDR1 is MNHEY and CDR2 is SMNVEV (reference sequence).